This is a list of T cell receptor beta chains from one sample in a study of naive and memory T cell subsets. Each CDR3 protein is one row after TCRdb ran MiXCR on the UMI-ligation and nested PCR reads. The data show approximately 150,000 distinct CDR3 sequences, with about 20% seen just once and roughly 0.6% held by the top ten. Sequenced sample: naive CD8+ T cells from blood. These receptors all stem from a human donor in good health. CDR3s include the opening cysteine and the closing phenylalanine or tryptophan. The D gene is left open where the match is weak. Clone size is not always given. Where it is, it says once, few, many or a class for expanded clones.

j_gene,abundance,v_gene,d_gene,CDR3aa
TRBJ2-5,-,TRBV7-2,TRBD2,CASSLARLAGEETQYF
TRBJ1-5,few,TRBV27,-,CASSLSPRRPQHF
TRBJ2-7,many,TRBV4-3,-,CASSQDPSGEDYEQYF
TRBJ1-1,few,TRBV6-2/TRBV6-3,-,CASSYLGTEAFF
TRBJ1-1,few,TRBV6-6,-,CASGFAGASTEAFF
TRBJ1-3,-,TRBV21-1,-,CASSATVRDRLSSGNTIYF
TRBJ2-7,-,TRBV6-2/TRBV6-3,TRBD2,CASSYGASGIYEQYF
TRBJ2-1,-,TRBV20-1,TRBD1,CSARRDSPNNEQFF
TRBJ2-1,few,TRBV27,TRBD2,CASSLVSGNSYNEQFF
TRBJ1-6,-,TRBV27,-,CASTSRVQDSPLHF
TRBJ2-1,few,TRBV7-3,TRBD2,CASSLVRGRSSYNEQFF
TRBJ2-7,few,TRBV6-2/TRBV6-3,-,CASSYPLGASYEQYF
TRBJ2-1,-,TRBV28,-,CASSSAVRDQRDEQFF
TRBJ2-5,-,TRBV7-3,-,CASSLETGEETQYF
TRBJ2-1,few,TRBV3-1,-,CASSQDGRRDYNEQFF
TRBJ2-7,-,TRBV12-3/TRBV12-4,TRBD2,CASSFGTSVIRTYEQYF
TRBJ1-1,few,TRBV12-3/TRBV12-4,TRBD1,CASRHQGGTEAFF
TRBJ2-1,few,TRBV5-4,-,CASSPFAGTGPTDEQFF
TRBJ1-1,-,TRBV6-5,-,CASSYSQVANTGAFF
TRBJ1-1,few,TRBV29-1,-,CSVEDGANTEAFF
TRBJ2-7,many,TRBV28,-,CASSLGSIYEQYF
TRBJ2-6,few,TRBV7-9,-,CANSLFVWKTLSGANVLTF
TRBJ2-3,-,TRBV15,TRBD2,CATGTSGSTDTQYF
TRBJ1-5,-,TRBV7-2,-,CASSLVRPDGPQHF
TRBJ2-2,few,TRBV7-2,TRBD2,CASSLVGLAGGTGELFF
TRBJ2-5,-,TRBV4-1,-,CASSQELGSWRLEETQYF
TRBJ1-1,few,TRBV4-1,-,CASSAPGGGLNTEAFF
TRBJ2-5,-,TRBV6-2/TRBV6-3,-,CASSSAAEEETQYF
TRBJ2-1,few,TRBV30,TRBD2,CAWSTGLAYNEQFF
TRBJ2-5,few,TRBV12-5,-,CASGLGPSSGCRETQYF
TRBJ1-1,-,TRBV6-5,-,CASRGRNTEAFF
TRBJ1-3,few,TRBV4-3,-,CASSQVRSSGNTIYF
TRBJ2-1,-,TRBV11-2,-,CASSVAESSPQFF
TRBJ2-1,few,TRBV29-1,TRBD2,CSVVGLAGGYEQFF
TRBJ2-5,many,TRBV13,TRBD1,CASSFDRGRETQYF
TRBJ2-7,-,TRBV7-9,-,CASSRGTAYEQYF
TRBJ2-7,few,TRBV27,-,CASSFKSYEQYF
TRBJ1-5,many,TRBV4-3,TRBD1,CASSQDTTGDQPQHF
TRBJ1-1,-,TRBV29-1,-,CSVPWREGDTEAFF
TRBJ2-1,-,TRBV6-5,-,CASSYSPRAPWYNEQFF
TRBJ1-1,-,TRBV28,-,CASSFWDTEAFF
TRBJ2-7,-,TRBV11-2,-,CASSSLRGGSHEQYF
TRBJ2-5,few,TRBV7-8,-,CASSFEEMRLETQYF
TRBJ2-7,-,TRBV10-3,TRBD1,CAISVPPGQRSSYEQYF
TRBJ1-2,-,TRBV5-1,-,CASSSVVGNYGYTF
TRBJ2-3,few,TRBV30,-,CAWSVHGTDTQYF
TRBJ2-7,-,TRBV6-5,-,CASSYFDEQYF
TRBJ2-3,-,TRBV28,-,CASSFGQAGTDTQYF
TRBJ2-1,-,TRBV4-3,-,CASSQMNSASYNEQFF
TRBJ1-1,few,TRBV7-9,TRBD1,CASSSGDREDTEAFF
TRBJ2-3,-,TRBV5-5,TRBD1,CASSGGQEDTDTQYF
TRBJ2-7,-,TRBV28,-,CASSLGGQLSYEQYF
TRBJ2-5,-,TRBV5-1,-,CASSLSRREETQYF
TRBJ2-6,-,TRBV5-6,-,CASTPSRANVLTF
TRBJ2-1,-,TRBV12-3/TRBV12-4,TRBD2,CASSFLVGTSTYNEQFF
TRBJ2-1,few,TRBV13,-,CASSIEVDEQFF